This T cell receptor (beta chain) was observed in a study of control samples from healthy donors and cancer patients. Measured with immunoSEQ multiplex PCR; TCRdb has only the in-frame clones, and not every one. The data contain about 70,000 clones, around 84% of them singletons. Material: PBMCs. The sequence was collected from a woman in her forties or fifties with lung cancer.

For the CDR3, the DNA is TGCGCCAGCAGCTTTAGCGGGGTCTCCTACAATGAGCAGTTCTTC. This translates into CASSFSGVSYNEQFF. The chain links TRBV5-1 to TRBJ2-1; 8 nucleotides line up with TRBD2. Trimming at V came to 2 bases and at J to 0 bases, leaving 1 base not matched to a gene. The CDR3 runs to 15 residues. Germline V lookup: CDR1 SGHRS, CDR2 YFSETQ.